The entry below gives a single T cell receptor beta chain sequence along with its context. The target antigen is unknown. The CDR3 runs 13 residues. Unmatched junction bases numbered 2, after V lost 4 bases and J lost 4 bases. The germline CDR1 and CDR2 sequences are SGHNT and YYREEE (reference sequence). Generated by immunoSEQ multiplex PCR, the TCRdb table keeps only in-frame clones and is missing some. Of more than 850,000 clones listed, more than 75% are singletons. The source of the sample is a study of shared clonotypes between healthy human individuals. Study results and limitations: Some clonotypes were shared by all four sorted-subset donors, while others were not shared. The non-shared ones had lower generation probabilities than the shared ones. Memory subsets generally showed smaller estimated richness than naive subsets did.

This chain uses TRBV5-4 with TRBJ1-1; 9 bases are a match to TRBD1. Source material: memory CD4+ T cells from PBMCs. The subset denotes: CD45RA-negative fraction. The clonotype comes from a man aged 18 to 30 in good health. Some clones in this sample may be carry-over from other donors' samples. CDR3: CASSAGQGTEAFF. As DNA, the CDR3 is TGTGCCAGCAGCGCGGGACAGGGCACTGAAGCTTTCTTT. Together with reference TRBV5-4 and TRBJ1-1, the CDR3 gives the full variable domain: ETGVTQSPTHLIKTRGQQVTLRCSSQSGHNTVSWYQQALGQGPQFIFQYYREEENGRGNFPPRFSGLQFPNYSSELNVNALELDDSALYLCASSAGQGTEAFFGQGTRLTVV.